The text below deals with one T cell receptor (beta chain). Antigen: not known. TCR beta libraries were prepared from cDNA with unique molecular identifiers. It was from roughly 0.93 to 9.6 million T cells that approximately 500,000 cDNA molecules came. MiXCR, run by TCRdb on the PCR reads, gives a single entry per CDR3 protein. The sample contains about 260,000 distinct CDR3 sequences, about 40% of which appear only once. This entry comes from a study of post-analysis software for immune sequencing data. Whole-study context: Clinical courses comprised relapsing-remitting, secondary progressive and progressive-relapsing multiple sclerosis.

Findings of the study overall: The five TRBV segments detected at higher frequency in patients than in controls included TRBV5-6, TRBV5-1 and TRBV20-1. Multiple sclerosis patients showed significantly lower normalized Chao1 diversity than controls did.

Germline V gene data show CDR1 as DFQATT and CDR2 as SNEGSKA (reference sequence). Unmatched junction bases numbered 5, after V lost 0 bases and J lost 1 base. The CDR3 extends over 15 amino acids. The sequence was obtained from a girl between 5 and 17 years old with multiple sclerosis. The sample was blood. The chain joins TRBV20-1 to TRBJ1-1; 7 bases are shared with TRBD1. The CDR3 sequence is CSAREIQGKNTEAFF. CDR3 sequence (DNA): TGCAGTGCTAGAGAAATACAGGGGAAGAACACTGAAGCTTTCTTT.